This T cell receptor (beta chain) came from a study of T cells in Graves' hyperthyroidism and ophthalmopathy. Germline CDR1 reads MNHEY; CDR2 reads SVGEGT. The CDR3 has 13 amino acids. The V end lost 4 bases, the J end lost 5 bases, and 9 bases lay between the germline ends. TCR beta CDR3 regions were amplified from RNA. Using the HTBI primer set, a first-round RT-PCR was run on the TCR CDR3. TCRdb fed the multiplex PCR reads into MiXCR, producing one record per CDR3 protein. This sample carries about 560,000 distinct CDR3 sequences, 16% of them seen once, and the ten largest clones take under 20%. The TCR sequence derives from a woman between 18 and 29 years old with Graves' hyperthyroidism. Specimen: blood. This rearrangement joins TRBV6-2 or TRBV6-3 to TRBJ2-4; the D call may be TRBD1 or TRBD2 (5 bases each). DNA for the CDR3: TGTGCCAGCAGTTGGGGACGGGAAAACATTCAGTACTTC. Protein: CASSWGRENIQYF.